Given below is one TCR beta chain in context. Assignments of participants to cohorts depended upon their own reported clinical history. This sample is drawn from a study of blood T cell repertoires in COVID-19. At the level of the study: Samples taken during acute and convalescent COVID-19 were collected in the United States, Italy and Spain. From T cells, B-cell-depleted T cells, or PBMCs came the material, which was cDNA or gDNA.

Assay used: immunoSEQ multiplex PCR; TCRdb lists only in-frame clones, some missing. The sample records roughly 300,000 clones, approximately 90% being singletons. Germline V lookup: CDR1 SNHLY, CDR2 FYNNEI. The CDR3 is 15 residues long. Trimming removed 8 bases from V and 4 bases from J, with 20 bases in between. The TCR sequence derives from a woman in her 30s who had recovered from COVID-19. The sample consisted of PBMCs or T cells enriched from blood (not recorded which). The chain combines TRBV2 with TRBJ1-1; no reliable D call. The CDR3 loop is CASLKERGVGTEAFF. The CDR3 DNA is TGTGCCAGCTTAAAAGAAAGAGGAGTTGGCACTGAAGCTTTCTTT.